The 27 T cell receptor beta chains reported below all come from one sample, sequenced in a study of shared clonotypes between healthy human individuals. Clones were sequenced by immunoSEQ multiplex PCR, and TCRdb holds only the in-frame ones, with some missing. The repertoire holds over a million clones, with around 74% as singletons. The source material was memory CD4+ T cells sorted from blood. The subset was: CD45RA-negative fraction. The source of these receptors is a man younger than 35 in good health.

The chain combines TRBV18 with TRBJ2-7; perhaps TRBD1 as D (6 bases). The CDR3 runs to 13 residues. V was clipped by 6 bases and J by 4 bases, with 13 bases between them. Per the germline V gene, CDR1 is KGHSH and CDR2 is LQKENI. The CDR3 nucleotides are TGTGCCAGCTCCCAGGGGACCTTTTACGAGCAGTACTTC. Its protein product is CASSQGTFYEQYF.

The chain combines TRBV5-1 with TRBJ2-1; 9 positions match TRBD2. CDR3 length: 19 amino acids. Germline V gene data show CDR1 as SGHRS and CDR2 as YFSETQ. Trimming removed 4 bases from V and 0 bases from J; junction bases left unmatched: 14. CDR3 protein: CASSHPASGVVSSYNEQFF. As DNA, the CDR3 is TGCGCCAGCAGCCACCCGGCTAGCGGGGTCGTTAGCTCCTACAATGAGCAGTTCTTC.

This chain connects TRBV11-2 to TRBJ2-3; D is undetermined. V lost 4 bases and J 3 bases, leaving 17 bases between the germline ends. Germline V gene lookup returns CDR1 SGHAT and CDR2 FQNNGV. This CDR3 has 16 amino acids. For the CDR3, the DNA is TGTGCCAGCAGCTCCGGCGCATCCAGGTTAACAGATACGCAGTATTTT. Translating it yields CASSSGASRLTDTQYF.

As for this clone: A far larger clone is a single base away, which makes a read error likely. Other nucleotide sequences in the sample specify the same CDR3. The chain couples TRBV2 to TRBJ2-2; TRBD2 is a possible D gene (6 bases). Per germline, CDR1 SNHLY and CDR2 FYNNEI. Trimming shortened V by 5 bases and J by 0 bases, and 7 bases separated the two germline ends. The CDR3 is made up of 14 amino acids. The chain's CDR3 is CASSSGSNTGELFF. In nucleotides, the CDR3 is TGTGCCAGCAGTAGCGGGTCGAACACCGGGGAGCTGTTTTTT.

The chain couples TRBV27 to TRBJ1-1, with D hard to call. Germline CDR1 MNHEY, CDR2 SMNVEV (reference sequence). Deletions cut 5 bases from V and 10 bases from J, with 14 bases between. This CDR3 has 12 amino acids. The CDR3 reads CASSNSLLAAFF. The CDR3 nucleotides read TGTGCCAGCAGTAACAGCTTATTGGCAGCTTTCTTT.

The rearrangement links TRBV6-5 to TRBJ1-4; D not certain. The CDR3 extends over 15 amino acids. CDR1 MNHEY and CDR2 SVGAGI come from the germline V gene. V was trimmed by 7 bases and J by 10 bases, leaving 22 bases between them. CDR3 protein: CASTQGGRQAGKLFF. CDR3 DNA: TGTGCCAGCACCCAAGGAGGGAGGCAAGCTGGAAAACTGTTTTTT.

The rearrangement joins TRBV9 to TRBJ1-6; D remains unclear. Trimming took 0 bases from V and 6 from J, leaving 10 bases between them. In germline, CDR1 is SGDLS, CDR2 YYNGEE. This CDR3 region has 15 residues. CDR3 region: CASSVGPDVNSPLHF. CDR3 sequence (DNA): TGTGCCAGCAGCGTAGGCCCCGATGTTAATTCACCCCTCCACTTT.

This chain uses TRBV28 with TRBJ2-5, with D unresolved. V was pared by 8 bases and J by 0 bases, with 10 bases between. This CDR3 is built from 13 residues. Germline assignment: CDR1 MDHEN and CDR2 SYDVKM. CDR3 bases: TGTGCCAGCTGCTCCGGAAACCAAGAGACCCAGTACTTC. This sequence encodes CASCSGNQETQYF.

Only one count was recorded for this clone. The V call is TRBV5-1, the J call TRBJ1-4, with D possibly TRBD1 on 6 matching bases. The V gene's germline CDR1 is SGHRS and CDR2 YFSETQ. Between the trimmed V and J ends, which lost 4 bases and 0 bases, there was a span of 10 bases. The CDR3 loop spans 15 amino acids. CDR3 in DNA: TGCGCCAGCAGCCCACAGGGTTCAACTAATGAAAAACTGTTTTTT. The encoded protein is CASSPQGSTNEKLFF.

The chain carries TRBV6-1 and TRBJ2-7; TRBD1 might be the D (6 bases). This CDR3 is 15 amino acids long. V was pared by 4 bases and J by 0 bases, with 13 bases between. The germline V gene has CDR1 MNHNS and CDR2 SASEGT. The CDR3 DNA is TGTGCCAGCAGTGTTTTACAGGGCTCCTCCTACGAGCAGTACTTC. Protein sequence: CASSVLQGSSYEQYF.

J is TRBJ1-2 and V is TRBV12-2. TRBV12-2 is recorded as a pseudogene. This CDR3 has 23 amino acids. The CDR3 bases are TGTGCAAGTCGCTTAACCCCTTTTCAAGGAAGTCGAGTAGTTGCGGCCCTGTACTATGGCTACACCTTC. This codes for CASRLTPFQGSRVVAALYYGYTF.

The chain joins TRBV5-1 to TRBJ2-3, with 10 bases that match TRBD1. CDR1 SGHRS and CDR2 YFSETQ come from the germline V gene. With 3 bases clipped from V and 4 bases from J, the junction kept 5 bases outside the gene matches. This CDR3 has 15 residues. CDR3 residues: CASSSGQGDSDTQYF. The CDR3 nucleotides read TGCGCCAGCAGCTCAGGACAGGGGGATTCAGATACGCAGTATTTT.

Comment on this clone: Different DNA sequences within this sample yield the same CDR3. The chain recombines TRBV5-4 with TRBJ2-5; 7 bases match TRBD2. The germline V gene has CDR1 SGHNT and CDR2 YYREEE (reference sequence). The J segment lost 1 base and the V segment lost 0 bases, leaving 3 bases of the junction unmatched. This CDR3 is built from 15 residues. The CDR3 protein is CASSLASSGQETQYF. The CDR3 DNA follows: TGTGCCAGCAGCTTGGCTTCTAGCGGCCAAGAGACCCAGTACTTC.

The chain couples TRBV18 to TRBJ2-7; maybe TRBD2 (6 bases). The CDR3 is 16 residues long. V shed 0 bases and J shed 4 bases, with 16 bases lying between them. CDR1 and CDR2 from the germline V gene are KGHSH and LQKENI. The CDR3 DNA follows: TGTGCCAGCTCACCACCGGTCCTAGGGAGGACATACGAGCAGTACTTC. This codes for CASSPPVLGRTYEQYF.

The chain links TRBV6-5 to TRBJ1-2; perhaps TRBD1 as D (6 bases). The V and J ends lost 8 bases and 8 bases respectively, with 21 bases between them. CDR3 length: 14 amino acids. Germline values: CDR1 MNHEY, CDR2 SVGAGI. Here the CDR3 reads CASRGQGQSVGYTF. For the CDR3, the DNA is TGTGCCAGCCGGGGGCAGGGTCAGTCGGTGGGCTACACCTTC.

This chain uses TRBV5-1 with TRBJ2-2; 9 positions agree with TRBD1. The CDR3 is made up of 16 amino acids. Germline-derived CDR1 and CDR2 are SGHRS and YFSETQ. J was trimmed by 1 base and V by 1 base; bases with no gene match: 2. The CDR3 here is CASSLRGQGNTGELFF. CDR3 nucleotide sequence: TGCGCCAGCAGCTTGAGGGGACAGGGGAACACCGGGGAGCTGTTTTTT. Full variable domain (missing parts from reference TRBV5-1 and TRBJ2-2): KAGVTQTPRYLIKTRGQQVTLSCSPISGHRSVSWYQQTPGQGLQFLFEYFSETQRNKGNFPGRFSGRQFSNSRSEMNVSTLELGDSALYLCASSLRGQGNTGELFFGEGSRLTVL.

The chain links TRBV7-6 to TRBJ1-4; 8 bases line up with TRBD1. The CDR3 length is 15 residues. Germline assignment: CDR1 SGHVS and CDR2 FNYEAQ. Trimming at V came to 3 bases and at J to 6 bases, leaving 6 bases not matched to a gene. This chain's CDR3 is CASSFRAGGYEKLFF. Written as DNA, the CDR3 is TGTGCCAGCAGCTTTCGGGCAGGGGGCTATGAAAAACTGTTTTTT.

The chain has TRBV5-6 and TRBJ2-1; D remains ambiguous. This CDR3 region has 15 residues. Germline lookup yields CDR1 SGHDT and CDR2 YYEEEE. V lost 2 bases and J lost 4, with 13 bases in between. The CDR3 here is CASSFGQEFYNEQFF. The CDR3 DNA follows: TGTGCCAGCAGCTTTGGGCAGGAATTTTACAATGAGCAGTTCTTC.

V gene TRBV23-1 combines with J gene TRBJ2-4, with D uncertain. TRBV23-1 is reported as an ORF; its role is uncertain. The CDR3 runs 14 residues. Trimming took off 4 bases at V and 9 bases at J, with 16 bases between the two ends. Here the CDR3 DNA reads TGCGCCAGCAGTCCCCCCCCAGCGTTATGCATTCAGTACTTC. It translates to CASSPPPALCIQYF.

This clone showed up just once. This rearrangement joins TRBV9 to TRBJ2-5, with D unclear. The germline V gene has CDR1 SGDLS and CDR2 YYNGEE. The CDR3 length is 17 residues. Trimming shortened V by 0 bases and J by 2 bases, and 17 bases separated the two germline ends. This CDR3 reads CASSVGVSELIQETQYF. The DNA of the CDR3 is TGTGCCAGCAGCGTAGGAGTGTCGGAACTTATACAAGAGACCCAGTACTTC.

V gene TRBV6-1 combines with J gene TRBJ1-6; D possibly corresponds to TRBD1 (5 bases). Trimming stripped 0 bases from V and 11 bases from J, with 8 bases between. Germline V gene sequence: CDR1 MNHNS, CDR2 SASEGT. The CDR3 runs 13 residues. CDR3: CASSEARAAPLHF. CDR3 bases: TGTGCCAGCAGTGAAGCCAGGGCTGCACCCCTCCACTTT.

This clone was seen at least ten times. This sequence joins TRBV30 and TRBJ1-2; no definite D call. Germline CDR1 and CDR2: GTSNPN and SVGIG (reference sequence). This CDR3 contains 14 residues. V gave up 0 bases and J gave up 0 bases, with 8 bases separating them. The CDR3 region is CAWSVSRTNYGYTF. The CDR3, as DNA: TGTGCCTGGAGTGTATCACGCACTAACTATGGCTACACCTTC.

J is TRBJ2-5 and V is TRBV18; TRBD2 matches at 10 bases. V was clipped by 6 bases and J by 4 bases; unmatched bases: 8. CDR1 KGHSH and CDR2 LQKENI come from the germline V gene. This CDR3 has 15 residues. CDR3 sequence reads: CASSPTIAGGETQYF. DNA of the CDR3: TGTGCCAGCTCCCCTACTATAGCGGGAGGAGAGACCCAGTACTTC.

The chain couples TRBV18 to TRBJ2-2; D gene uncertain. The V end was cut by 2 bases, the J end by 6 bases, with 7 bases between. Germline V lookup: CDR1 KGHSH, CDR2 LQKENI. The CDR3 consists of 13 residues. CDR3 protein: CASSPKYPGELFF. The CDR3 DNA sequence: TGTGCCAGCTCACCAAAGTATCCCGGGGAGCTGTTTTTT. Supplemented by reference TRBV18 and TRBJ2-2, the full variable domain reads NAGVMQNPRHLVRRRGQEARLRCSPMKGHSHVYWYRQLPEEGLKFMVYLQKENIIDESGMPKERFSAEFPKEGPSILRIQQVVRGDSAAYFCASSPKYPGELFFGEGSRLTVL.

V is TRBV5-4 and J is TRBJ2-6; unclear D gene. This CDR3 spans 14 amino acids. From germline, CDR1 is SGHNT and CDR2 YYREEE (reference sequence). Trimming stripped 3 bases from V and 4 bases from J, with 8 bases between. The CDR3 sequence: CASSSVGGANVLTF. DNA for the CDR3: TGTGCCAGCAGCTCCGTGGGAGGGGCCAACGTCCTGACTTTC. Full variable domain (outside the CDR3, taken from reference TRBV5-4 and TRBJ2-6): ETGVTQSPTHLIKTRGQQVTLRCSSQSGHNTVSWYQQALGQGPQFIFQYYREEENGRGNFPPRFSGLQFPNYSSELNVNALELDDSALYLCASSSVGGANVLTFGAGSRLTVL.

CDR3 nucleotide sequence: TGTGCCAGCAGTGAATCCCTAGTAGGGGCGAACACTGAAGCTTTCTTT. Translation: CASSESLVGANTEAFF. This chain uses TRBV6-1 with TRBJ1-1; possible D gene TRBD1, 5 bases. Germline loops: CDR1 MNHNS, CDR2 SASEGT. V gave up 2 bases and J gave up 1 base, with 14 bases separating them. The CDR3 is made up of 16 amino acids.

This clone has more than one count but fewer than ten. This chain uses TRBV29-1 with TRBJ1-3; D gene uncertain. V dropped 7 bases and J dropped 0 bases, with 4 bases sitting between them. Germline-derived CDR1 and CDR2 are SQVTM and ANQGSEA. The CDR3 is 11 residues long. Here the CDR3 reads CSARSGNTIYF. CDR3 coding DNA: TGCAGCGCACGCTCTGGAAACACCATATATTTT.